This T cell receptor beta chain was sequenced for a study of T cells in Graves' hyperthyroidism and ophthalmopathy. Points from the study as a whole: The blood repertoire included most of the expanded thyroid clonotypes above 0.001. Model-based prediction identified ophthalmopathy a median around 6.7 months prior to its onset.

Amplification of TCR beta CDR3 regions used RNA as the template. Carried out on the TCR CDR3, a first-round RT-PCR used the HTBI primer set. TCRdb called the multiplex PCR reads again in MiXCR, with one record for every CDR3 protein. The sample contains approximately 410,000 distinct CDR3 sequences, approximately 15% of which appear only once. Hyperthyroidism, newly diagnosed and lasting under 2 months, affected patients aged 18 to 65. This clonotype was recorded many times. Antigen unknown. This TCR was sampled from a woman aged 18-29 years with Graves' hyperthyroidism. Input material: blood.

The CDR3 is CASSLLETSGRWEFF. CDR3 DNA sequence: TGTGCCAGCAGCTTGCTGGAGACTAGCGGGAGATGGGAGTTCTTC. The rearrangement links TRBV7-9 to TRBJ2-1; TRBD2 agrees at 12 bases. V dropped 3 bases and J dropped 14; count of bases not matched to a gene: 11. Germline V lookup: CDR1 SEHNR, CDR2 FQNEAQ (reference sequence). There are 15 residues in the CDR3.